This TCR beta chain came from a study of CD4+ T cells in melanoma. The table came from immunoSEQ multiplex PCR; TCRdb's copy has only in-frame clones and leaves some out. The sample yields approximately 14,000 clones, approximately 62% seen once. V lost 0 bases and J lost 5, with 16 bases in between. This CDR3 is built from 16 residues. The V gene's germline CDR1 is MNHNS and CDR2 SASEGT. Material for sequencing was cells from a culture (not recorded whether cultured in vitro). The TCR sequence derives from a human donor with melanoma. This chain joins TRBV6-1 and TRBJ2-5; D may be TRBD2 (5 bases). The CDR3 coding sequence is TGTGCCAGCAGTGAAGCTCTAAGCTCAAGAGGGGAGACCCAGTACTTC. Translating it yields CASSEALSSRGETQYF.